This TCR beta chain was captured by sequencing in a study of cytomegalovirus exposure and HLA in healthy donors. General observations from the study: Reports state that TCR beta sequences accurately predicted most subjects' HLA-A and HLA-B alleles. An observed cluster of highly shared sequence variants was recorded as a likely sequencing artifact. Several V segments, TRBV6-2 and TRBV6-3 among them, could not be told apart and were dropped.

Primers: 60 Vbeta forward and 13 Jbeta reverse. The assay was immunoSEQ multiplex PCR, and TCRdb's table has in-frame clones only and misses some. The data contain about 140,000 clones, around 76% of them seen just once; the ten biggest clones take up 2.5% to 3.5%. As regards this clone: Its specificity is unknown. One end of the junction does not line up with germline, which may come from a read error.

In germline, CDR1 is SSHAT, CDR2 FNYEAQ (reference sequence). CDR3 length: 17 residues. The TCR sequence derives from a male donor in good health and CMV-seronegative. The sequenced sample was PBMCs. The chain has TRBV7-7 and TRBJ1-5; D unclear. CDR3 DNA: TGTGCTAGCAGCCTCTCCTACGGGAGCGATTCCAATCAGCCCCAGCATTTT. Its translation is CASSLSYGSDSNQPQHF.